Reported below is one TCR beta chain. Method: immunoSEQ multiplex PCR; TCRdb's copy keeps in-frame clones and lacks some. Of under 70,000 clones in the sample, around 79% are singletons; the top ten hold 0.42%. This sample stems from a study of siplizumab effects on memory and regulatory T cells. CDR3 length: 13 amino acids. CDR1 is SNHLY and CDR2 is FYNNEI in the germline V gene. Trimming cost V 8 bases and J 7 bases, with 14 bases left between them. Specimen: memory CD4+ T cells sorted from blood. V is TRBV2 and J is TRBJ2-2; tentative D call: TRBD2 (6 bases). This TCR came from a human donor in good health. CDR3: CASGRIAVGELFF. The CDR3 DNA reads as TGTGCCAGCGGGCGCATAGCGGTCGGGGAGCTGTTTTTT.